Listed below are T cell receptor beta chains from one sample, sequenced in a study of neoadjuvant nivolumab and ipilimumab in lung cancer. The assay was immunoSEQ multiplex PCR, and TCRdb's table has in-frame clones only and misses some. Of under 15,000 clones in the sample, around two thirds were seen once. Sequenced material: peripheral blood, taken after neoadjuvant nivolumab, alone or with ipilimumab, at or shortly before surgery. The receptors come from an adult with non-small cell lung cancer. CDR3s include the opening cysteine and the closing phenylalanine or tryptophan. D genes are given only for firm matches. The size field is filled for only some rows; it gives once, few, many or a size class.

CDR3 DNA: TGTGCCAGCTCACCACGGTCGGGACAGGGGGTATACGAGCAGTACTTC
CDR3 protein: CASSPRSGQGVYEQYF
J gene: TRBJ2-7
V gene: TRBV18
D gene: TRBD1
clone size: .

CDR3 DNA: TGTGCCTGGAGTCGGACAGGGGTCACCGGGGAGCTGTTTTTT
CDR3 protein: CAWSRTGVTGELFF
J gene: TRBJ2-2
V gene: TRBV30
D gene: TRBD1
clone size: few

CDR3 DNA: TGCAGCGTTGCTTTGCGGGAGCTGAACACCGGGGAGCTGTTTTTT
CDR3 protein: CSVALRELNTGELFF
J gene: TRBJ2-2
V gene: TRBV29-1
D gene: TRBD2
clone size: .

CDR3 DNA: TGCGCCAGCAGCCCCTTGGAGGGAGTGAACACTGAAGCTTTCTTT
CDR3 protein: CASSPLEGVNTEAFF
J gene: TRBJ1-1
V gene: TRBV5-1
D gene: .
clone size: .

CDR3 DNA: TGTGCCAGCAGTGGGGACCGGAGATACTACGAGCAGTACTTC
CDR3 protein: CASSGDRRYYEQYF
J gene: TRBJ2-7
V gene: TRBV6-1
D gene: .
clone size: medium-sized

CDR3 DNA: TGTGCCAGCAGCTCCCGGGACTCCTCGCCGGGCGAGCAGTACTTC
CDR3 protein: CASSSRDSSPGEQYF
J gene: TRBJ2-7
V gene: TRBV11-2
D gene: .
clone size: .

CDR3 DNA: TGTGCCAGCAGCTTGCGAGCGGGGAGCTCCTACGAGCAGTACTTC
CDR3 protein: CASSLRAGSSYEQYF
J gene: TRBJ2-7
V gene: TRBV5-5
D gene: TRBD2
clone size: .

CDR3 DNA: TGTGCCAGCAGTTATAGGGGGGTGAACACTGAAGCTTTCTTT
CDR3 protein: CASSYRGVNTEAFF
J gene: TRBJ1-1
V gene: TRBV6-5
D gene: .
clone size: .

CDR3 DNA: TGTGCCAGCAGCTTGGAGACAGGGGTTGCGAACGAAAAACTGTTTTTT
CDR3 protein: CASSLETGVANEKLFF
J gene: TRBJ1-4
V gene: TRBV5-4
D gene: TRBD1
clone size: few

CDR3 DNA: TGTGCCAGCTCACCGGGACTAGCCGAAATTAGCGAGCAGTACTTC
CDR3 protein: CASSPGLAEISEQYF
J gene: TRBJ2-7
V gene: TRBV18
D gene: TRBD2
clone size: .

CDR3 DNA: TGTGCCAGCTCACCGACATTGGAGGATACGCAGTATTTT
CDR3 protein: CASSPTLEDTQYF
J gene: TRBJ2-3
V gene: TRBV18
D gene: .
clone size: .

CDR3 DNA: TGTGCCAGCAGCTTAACGGGAGCAGATACGCAGTATTTT
CDR3 protein: CASSLTGADTQYF
J gene: TRBJ2-3
V gene: TRBV7-3
D gene: .
clone size: .

CDR3 DNA: TGCGCCAGCAGCTTGGAGGGGGTCCGCACCGGGGAGCTGTTTTTT
CDR3 protein: CASSLEGVRTGELFF
J gene: TRBJ2-2
V gene: TRBV5-1
D gene: .
clone size: .

CDR3 DNA: TGTGCCAGCTCACCAGCAGGGATGACGGCTGAAGCTTTCTTT
CDR3 protein: CASSPAGMTAEAFF
J gene: TRBJ1-1
V gene: TRBV18
D gene: .
clone size: few

CDR3 DNA: TGTGCCAGCAGTCCAGGGGGGACAGCGAAACGCTACGAGCAGTACTTC
CDR3 protein: CASSPGGTAKRYEQYF
J gene: TRBJ2-7
V gene: TRBV11-3
D gene: .
clone size: .

CDR3 DNA: TGCGCCAGCAGCTTGGGCTCGATTTACAATGAGCAGTTCTTC
CDR3 protein: CASSLGSIYNEQFF
J gene: TRBJ2-1
V gene: TRBV5-1
D gene: .
clone size: once